This T cell receptor beta chain came from a study of PD-1 blockade in classical Hodgkin lymphoma (dated by TCRdb to about 2020). General notes on the study: Nivolumab dosing was 3 mg/kg intravenously every 2 weeks, continuing until either disease progression or unacceptable toxicity. A peripheral blood immune signature of response to PD-1 blockade in classical Hodgkin lymphoma was defined using TCR beta sequencing and CyTOF.

Relative to germline, V is missing 6 bases and J is missing 9 bases, with 6 bases of the junction outside any gene match. The CDR3 covers 12 residues, taking in both the cysteine and the phenylalanine. Of the read, only the CDR3 DNA is kept; its 36 bases are in frame from base 1. The germline V gene sets CDR1 to MNHNS and CDR2 to SASEGT. What the work shows at the level of the full study, not this receptor alone: The study was limited to a single clinical trial cohort, and causes of repertoire differences, possibly disease activity or prior therapy, remained undefined. Among trial patients, those achieving complete response had baseline diversity similar to that of newly diagnosed patients, while diversity was significantly lower in partial responders and progressors. Lower diversity was observed in patients in whom nivolumab was started less than 1 year after ASCT, and these patients were excluded from later analyses so that confounding by immune reconstitution would be avoided. Baseline TCR diversity was reported to be lower in newly diagnosed patients than in healthy donors, and even lower in relapsed/refractory patients. A significant rise by C4D1 was seen in CD4+ but not CD8+ TCR diversity (p=0.0027 vs p=0.16), with the rise being most apparent in complete responders (p=0.02).

The time point tag for this specimen amounts to: cycle 4 day 1 (C4D1), after 5 to 7 weeks of nivolumab. Every trial patient had relapsed after autologous stem cell transplantation, and cohorts A, B and C differed in prior brentuximab vedotin exposure. The trial cohort comprised 60 or so patients with relapsed/refractory classical Hodgkin lymphoma whose best overall responses were complete response, partial response or progressive disease. Single-agent nivolumab was administered to trial patients in the multi-cohort phase II CheckMate 205 trial. Best overall response was determined by an independent review committee according to the 2007 International Working Group response criteria. PBMCs from the trial were collected at three points: immediately before nivolumab initiation (C1D1), and during therapy at cycle 2 day 1 and cycle 4 day 1. Peripheral blood was collected in 8 mL Vacutainer Cell Preparation Tubes, from which PBMCs were isolated by centrifugation and then cryopreserved.

The Qiagen DNeasy kit was used to extract genomic DNA both from unsorted PBMCs and from the negatively selected CD4+ and CD8+ fractions. TCR beta CDR3 regions were subjected to amplification by immunoSEQ multiplex PCR with primers that anneal to V and J segments. Amplification bias was minimized using a synthetic immune receptor repertoire, and residual bias was removed computationally after sequencing. Per the original workflow: Repertoire diversity was quantified as the Shannon entropy index using custom Python scripts. Unsorted, CD4+ and CD8+ repertoires were examined separately, except in combined analyses, for which CD4+ and CD8+ sequences were merged in silico. A clone was considered expanded if an increase in frequency of at least 2-fold after treatment relative to C1D1 was found, and a pseudocount of 0.5 was applied to clones undetected at baseline. Singleton clones were defined as clones with 0 or 1 copy at C1D1, and non-singleton clones were defined as clones with 2 or more copies. Clones expanded in unsorted samples were annotated as CD4+, CD8+ or unknown by matching protein sequences in sorted samples from the same patient. Wilcoxon tests on paired samples were used to test changes in diversity from C1D1 to C4D1. TCRdb took over this immuneACCESS table, retaining in-frame rearrangements with V and J assigned. Such tables are incomplete; in checked studies, under half of the missing clones stem from an unresolved V gene, and the remainder is unexplained. V and J calls and clone size are as listed in that table; D and trimming were resolved from the DNA. The sample profile shows about 89,000 clones; roughly nine tenths of them were found once. The ten most abundant clones make up 2.5% to 3.5% of the sample.

A note on this clone: The antigen this receptor binds is unknown. Per-base quality was not reported, and no clone a single base away is much larger than it.

The origin of this receptor is a human donor with classical Hodgkin lymphoma. The input for sequencing was peripheral blood mononuclear cells (PBMCs), taken before the fourth cycle of nivolumab. This sequence uses TRBV6-1 and TRBJ2-3, with 7 bases aligning to TRBD1. The bases read TGTGCCAGCAGACCTACAGGGGAAACGCAGTATTTT. Translated, this is CASRPTGETQYF.